This T cell receptor (beta chain) was obtained from a study of identifying expanded T cells in peripheral blood. Method: immunoSEQ multiplex PCR; TCRdb's copy keeps in-frame clones and lacks some. The table includes over 90,000 clones, more than 70% detected once. CDR3 length: 13 residues. Germline assignment: CDR1 LGHNA and CDR2 YSLEER. Between the trimmed V and J ends, which lost 0 bases and 10 bases, there was a span of 13 bases. The TCR originated in a person aged 18 to 69 in good health. The source material was blood. The chain recombines TRBV4-3 with TRBJ2-7, with D possibly being TRBD1 (5 bases). CDR3 sequence: CASSQDLGQVQYF. CDR3 nucleotides: TGCGCCAGCAGCCAAGACTTGGGGCAAGTCCAGTACTTC.